The following is a T cell receptor (beta chain) sequence with its context. The data derive from a study of cytomegalovirus exposure and HLA in healthy donors. This CDR3 comprises 15 residues. V lost 2 bases and J 1 base, leaving 11 bases between the germline ends. Germline V gene sequence: CDR1 KGHSH, CDR2 LQKENI. Use of 60 Vbeta and 13 Jbeta primers characterized the PCR. Here immunoSEQ multiplex PCR was the method, and the copy in TCRdb shows in-frame clones only, minus some. The table has 130,000 or so clones, over 60% seen once. The sequenced material came from PBMCs. The chain carries TRBV18 and TRBJ1-1; D is ambiguous. The receptor was isolated from a woman aged 55-75 years in good health and CMV-seronegative. The chain's CDR3 is CASSPIGASNTEAFF. Here the CDR3 DNA reads TGTGCCAGCTCACCAATTGGAGCTTCGAACACTGAAGCTTTCTTT.